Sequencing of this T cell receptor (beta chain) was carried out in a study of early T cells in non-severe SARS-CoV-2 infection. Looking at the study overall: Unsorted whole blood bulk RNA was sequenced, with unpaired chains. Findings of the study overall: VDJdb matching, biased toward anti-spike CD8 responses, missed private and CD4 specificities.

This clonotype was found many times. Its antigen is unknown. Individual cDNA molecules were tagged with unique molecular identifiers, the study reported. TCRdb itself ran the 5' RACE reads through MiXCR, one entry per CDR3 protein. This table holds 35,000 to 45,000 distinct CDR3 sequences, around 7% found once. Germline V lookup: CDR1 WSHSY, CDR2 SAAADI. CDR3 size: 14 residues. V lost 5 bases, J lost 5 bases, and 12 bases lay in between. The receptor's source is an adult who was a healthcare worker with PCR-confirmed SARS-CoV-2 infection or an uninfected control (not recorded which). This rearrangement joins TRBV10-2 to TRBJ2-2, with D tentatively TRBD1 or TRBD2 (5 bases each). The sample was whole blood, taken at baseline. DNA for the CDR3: TGCGCCAGCAGTCCCCCCAGGGAGACCGGGGAGCTGTTTTTT. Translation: CASSPPRETGELFF.